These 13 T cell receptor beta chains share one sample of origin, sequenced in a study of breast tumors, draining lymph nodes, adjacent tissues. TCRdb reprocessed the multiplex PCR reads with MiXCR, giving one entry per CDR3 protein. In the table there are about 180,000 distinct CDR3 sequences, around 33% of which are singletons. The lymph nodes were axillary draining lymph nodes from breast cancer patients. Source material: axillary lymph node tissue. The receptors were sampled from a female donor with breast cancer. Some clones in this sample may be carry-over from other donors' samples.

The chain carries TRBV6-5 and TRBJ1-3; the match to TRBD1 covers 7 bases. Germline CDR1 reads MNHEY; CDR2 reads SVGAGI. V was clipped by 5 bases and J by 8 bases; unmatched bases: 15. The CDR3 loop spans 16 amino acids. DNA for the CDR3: TGTGCCAGCAGTCCTGGGGACAGATACTATGGCTACACCATATATTTT. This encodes CASSPGDRYYGYTIYF.

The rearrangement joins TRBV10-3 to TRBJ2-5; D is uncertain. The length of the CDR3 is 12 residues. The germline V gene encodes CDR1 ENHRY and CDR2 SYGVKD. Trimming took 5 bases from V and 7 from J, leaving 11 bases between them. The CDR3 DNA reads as TGTGCCATCAGTCCTGTTGGCGGGACCCAGTACTTC. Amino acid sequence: CAISPVGGTQYF.

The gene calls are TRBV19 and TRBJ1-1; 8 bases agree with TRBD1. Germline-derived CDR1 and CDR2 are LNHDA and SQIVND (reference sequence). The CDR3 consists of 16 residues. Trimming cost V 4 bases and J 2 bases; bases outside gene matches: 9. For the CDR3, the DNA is TGTGCCAGTAGTACCCCGGGACAGGAGTTTAACACTGAAGCTTTCTTT. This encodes CASSTPGQEFNTEAFF.

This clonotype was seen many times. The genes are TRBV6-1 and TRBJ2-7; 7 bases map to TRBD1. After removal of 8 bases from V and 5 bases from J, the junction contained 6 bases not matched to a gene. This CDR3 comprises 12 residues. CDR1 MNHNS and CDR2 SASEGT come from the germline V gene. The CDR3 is CASRPQGNEQYF. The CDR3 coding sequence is TGTGCCAGCCGCCCACAGGGGAACGAGCAGTACTTC.

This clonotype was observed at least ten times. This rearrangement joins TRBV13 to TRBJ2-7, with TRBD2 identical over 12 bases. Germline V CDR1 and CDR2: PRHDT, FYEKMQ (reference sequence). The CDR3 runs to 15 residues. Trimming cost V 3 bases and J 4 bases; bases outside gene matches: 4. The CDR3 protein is CASSLPSGGAYEQYF. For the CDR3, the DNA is TGTGCCAGCAGCTTGCCTAGCGGGGGGGCTTACGAGCAGTACTTC.

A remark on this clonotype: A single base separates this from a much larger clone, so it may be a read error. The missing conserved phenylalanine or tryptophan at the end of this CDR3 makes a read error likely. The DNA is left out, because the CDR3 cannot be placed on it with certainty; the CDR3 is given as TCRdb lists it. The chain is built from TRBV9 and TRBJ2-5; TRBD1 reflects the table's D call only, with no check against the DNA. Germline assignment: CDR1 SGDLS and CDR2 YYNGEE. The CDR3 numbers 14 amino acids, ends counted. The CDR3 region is CASSLRWQGGTQSL.

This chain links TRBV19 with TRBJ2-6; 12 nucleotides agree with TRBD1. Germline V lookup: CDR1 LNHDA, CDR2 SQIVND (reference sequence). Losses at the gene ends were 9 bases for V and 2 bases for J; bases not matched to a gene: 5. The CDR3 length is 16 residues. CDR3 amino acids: CASSGTGGPGANVLTF. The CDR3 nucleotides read TGTGCCAGCTCCGGGACAGGGGGCCCTGGGGCCAACGTCCTGACTTTC.

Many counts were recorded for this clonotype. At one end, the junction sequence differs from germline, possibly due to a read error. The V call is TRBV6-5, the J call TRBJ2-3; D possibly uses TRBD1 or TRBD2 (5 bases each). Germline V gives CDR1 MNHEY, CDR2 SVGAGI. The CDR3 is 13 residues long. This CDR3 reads CASSHSRGAAQYF. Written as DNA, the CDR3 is TGTGCCAGCAGTCACTCCCGGGGCGCGGCGCAGTATTTT.

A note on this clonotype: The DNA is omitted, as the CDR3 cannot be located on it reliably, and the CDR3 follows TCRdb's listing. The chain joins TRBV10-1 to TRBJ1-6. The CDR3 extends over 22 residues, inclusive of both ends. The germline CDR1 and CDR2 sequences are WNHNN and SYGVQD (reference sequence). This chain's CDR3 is CASSEKRAASSTSGRANSPLHF.

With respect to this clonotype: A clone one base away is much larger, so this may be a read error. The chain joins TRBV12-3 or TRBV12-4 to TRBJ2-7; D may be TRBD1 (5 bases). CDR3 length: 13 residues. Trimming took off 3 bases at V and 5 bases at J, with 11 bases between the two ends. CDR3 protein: CASSFTGDHEQYF. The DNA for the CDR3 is TGTGCCAGCAGTTTCACAGGTGACCACGAGCAGTACTTC.

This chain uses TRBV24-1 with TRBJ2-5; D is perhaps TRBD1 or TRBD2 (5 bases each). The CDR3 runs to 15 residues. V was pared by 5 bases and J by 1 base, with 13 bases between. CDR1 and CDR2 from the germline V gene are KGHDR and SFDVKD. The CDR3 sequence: CATSVPGRFQETQYF. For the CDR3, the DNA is TGTGCCACCAGTGTCCCGGGGCGGTTCCAAGAGACCCAGTACTTC.

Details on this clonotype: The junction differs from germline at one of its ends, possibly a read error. The DNA for the CDR3 is TGCGCCAGCAGCTTGGCCGGCGCCTGGGAGTCCTTC. It codes for CASSLAGAWESF. The gene calls are TRBV5-1 and TRBJ2-5; maybe TRBD2 (5 bases). Per the germline V gene, CDR1 is SGHRS and CDR2 is YFSETQ. This CDR3 is 12 amino acids long.

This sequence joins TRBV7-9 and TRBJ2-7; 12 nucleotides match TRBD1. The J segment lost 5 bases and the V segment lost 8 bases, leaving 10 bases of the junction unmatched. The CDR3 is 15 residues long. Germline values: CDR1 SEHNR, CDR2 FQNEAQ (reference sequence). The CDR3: CASSPGTGGPHEQYF. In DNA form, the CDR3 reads TGTGCCAGCTCCCCTGGGACAGGGGGCCCCCACGAGCAGTACTTC.